A selection of T cell receptor beta chains follows, all from one sample in a study of T-cell reconstitution after alpha-beta-depleted transplantation in children. Each CDR3 protein is one row after TCRdb ran MiXCR on the PCR reads. The sample includes tens of thousands of distinct CDR3 sequences, 44% seen only once; the top ten take more than 95%. This specimen was PBMCs, mostly from graft donor cells, taken 360 days after TCRalphabeta/CD19-depleted stem cell transplant. These receptors were taken from a male patient between 5 and 17 years old who had a stem cell transplant for acute lymphoblastic leukemia, so the T cells may come from the graft donor. The CDR3 runs from the conserved cysteine through the conserved F or W. D genes are given only for firm matches. The size field is filled for only some rows; it gives once, few, many or a size class.

TRBJ2-1 - TRBV5-1 - TGCGCCAGCAGCTTGACCGGGAGCAGCTACAATGAGCAGTTCTTC CASSLTGSSYNEQFF
TRBJ2-3 TRBD2 TRBV28 once TGTGCCAGCAGTTTAAGCGGGACCCGCACAGATACGCAGTATTTT CASSLSGTRTDTQYF
TRBJ2-1 - TRBV9 few TGTGCCAGCAGCGTAGCTGGCAACGATTACAATGAGCAGTTCTTC CASSVAGNDYNEQFF
TRBJ1-2 TRBD1 TRBV10-3 - TGTGCCATCAGAGGGGGCTCCAACTATGGCTACACCTTC CAIRGGSNYGYTF
TRBJ2-5 - TRBV27 - TGTGCCAGCTCTGGAGGAGCGGGGACCCAGTACTTC CASSGGAGTQYF
TRBJ2-3 - TRBV9 - TGTGCCAGCGGGGGAACAGGGTCGGGGACAGATACGCAGTATTTT CASGGTGSGTDTQYF
TRBJ2-1 TRBD1 TRBV5-1 - TGCGCCAGCAGTCAAATCGGGGACAGGGTGATCGATGAGCAGTTCTTC CASSQIGDRVIDEQFF
TRBJ1-6 - TRBV28 - TGTGCCAGCAGTTTTCGGTCCTATAATTCACCCCTCCACTTT CASSFRSYNSPLHF
TRBJ2-1 - TRBV5-1 - TGCGCCAGCAGAACAGACCCACCCTCCTACAATGAGCAGTTCTTC CASRTDPPSYNEQFF
TRBJ2-2 - TRBV11-1 few TGTGCCAGCAGCTTAGACGCCCCAGCGTACCCAAACACCGGGGAGCTGTTTTTT CASSLDAPAYPNTGELFF
TRBJ1-1 - TRBV7-2 - TGTGCCAGCAGCTTACACCCGGTTAAAATGAACACTGAAGCTTTCTTT CASSLHPVKMNTEAFF
TRBJ2-1 - TRBV7-2 - TGTGCCAGCAGCCCCAGAGGGGTGGCGGCAGCCTACAATGAGCAGTTCTTC CASSPRGVAAAYNEQFF
TRBJ1-1 TRBD1 TRBV5-1 - TGCGCCAGCAGCGACCACAGGGGCCACACTGAAGCTTTCTTT CASSDHRGHTEAFF
TRBJ2-5 TRBD2 TRBV7-6 - TGTGCCAGCAGCTTTGGGACTAGCGCACAAGAGACCCAGTACTTC CASSFGTSAQETQYF
TRBJ2-1 - TRBV24-1 - TGTGCCACCAGTCCACGAAACCGCAACTCTTACAATGAGCAGTTCTTC CATSPRNRNSYNEQFF
TRBJ2-3 TRBD1 TRBV24-1 few TGTGCCACCAGTGATGACCGGGACAGGGACACAGATACGCAGTATTTT CATSDDRDRDTDTQYF
TRBJ2-5 - TRBV4-2 - TGTGCCAGCAGCCAAGGGGGGTGGGAGGCCCTCTACCAAGAGACCCAGTACTTC CASSQGGWEALYQETQYF
TRBJ2-3 TRBD2 TRBV7-3 - TGTGCCAGCAGCTCTGGGACTAGCGGGAGGGCCCGTGATACGCAGTATTTT CASSSGTSGRARDTQYF
TRBJ2-1 - TRBV6-2/TRBV6-3 - TGTGCCAGCAGTCGCTGGACGGGCCCGAACAATGAGCAGTTCTTC CASSRWTGPNNEQFF
TRBJ2-3 - TRBV18 - TGTGCCAGCTCACCTCTTCGCGGGGGCCCCACAGATACGCAGTATTTT CASSPLRGGPTDTQYF
TRBJ2-7 - TRBV4-2 - TGTGCCAGCAGCCAAGATTTAATAGTAACCTACGAGCAGTGCTTC CASSQDLIVTYEQCF
TRBJ1-1 - TRBV5-1 - TGCGCCAGCAGCTTGTACCAAATCGGGCTTACTGAAGCTTTCTTT CASSLYQIGLTEAFF
TRBJ2-7 TRBD1 TRBV12-3/TRBV12-4 - TGTGCCAGCAGTCCATCCGGGACAGAGACCTACGAGCAGTACTTC CASSPSGTETYEQYF
TRBJ2-7 TRBD1 TRBV2 - TGTGCCAGCAGTGAGACAGGGGGCGGAGAGCAGTACTTC CASSETGGGEQYF
TRBJ2-1 - TRBV4-1 few TGCGCCAGCAGCCTTTCCGGGACAGGGGTAGCGGGGGCTCCGGGGAATGAGCAGTTCTTC CASSLSGTGVAGAPGNEQFF
TRBJ1-3 - TRBV5-1 - TGCGCCAGCAAGAGGGGTGAGGATTTCTCTGGAAACACCATATATTTT CASKRGEDFSGNTIYF
TRBJ2-7 TRBD1 TRBV5-6 few TGTGCCAGCAGCCTGGGACAGAAGCAGTACTTC CASSLGQKQYF
TRBJ2-5 TRBD1 TRBV10-3 - TGTGCCATCAACCAATCACAGGGGGAGTTGGAGACCCAGTACTTC CAINQSQGELETQYF
TRBJ2-4 - TRBV6-1 once TGTGCCAGCAGACAGGGACCTGACAAAAACATTCAGTACTTC CASRQGPDKNIQYF
TRBJ2-3 - TRBV27 few TGTGCCAGCGCCCACACAGATACGCAGTATTTT CASAHTDTQYF
TRBJ1-5 - TRBV5-1 - TGCGCCAGCAGCTTGGTGTCAGGGGTGGATCAGCCCCAGCATTTT CASSLVSGVDQPQHF
TRBJ2-7 TRBD2 TRBV12-3/TRBV12-4 few TGTGCCAGCAGTCCCACTAGCGGGAGACAGCGGGAGCAGTACTTC CASSPTSGRQREQYF
TRBJ2-4 TRBD1 TRBV6-2/TRBV6-3 many TGTGCCAGCAGTTACAATTACGACAGGGGTCAGTACTTC CASSYNYDRGQYF
TRBJ2-2 - TRBV4-3 - TGCGCCAGCAGCCAAGAAGTTACAGGGCGGGGTTTGGTTACCGGGGAGCTGTTTTTT CASSQEVTGRGLVTGELFF
TRBJ2-1 - TRBV20-1 - TGCAGTGCTAAGCGAGACGGCTCCTACAATGAGCAGTTCTTC CSAKRDGSYNEQFF
TRBJ2-1 TRBD2 TRBV7-9 - TGTGCCAGCAGCTCCACTTTGACTAGCGGCGCCTACAATGAGCAGTTCTTC CASSSTLTSGAYNEQFF
TRBJ2-3 - TRBV5-1 few TGCGCCAGCAGCTTGGCAGTAGGACAGAGCACAGATACGCAGTATTTT CASSLAVGQSTDTQYF
TRBJ2-1 TRBD1 TRBV25-1 - TGTGCCAGCAGTGAATACCTAGACAGGGGGCACGGCAATGAGCAGTTCTTC CASSEYLDRGHGNEQFF
TRBJ2-7 TRBD2 TRBV7-8 - TGTGCCAGCAGCCCCCGACTAGCGGGAGAACCCTACGAGCAGTACTTC CASSPRLAGEPYEQYF
TRBJ2-1 TRBD1 TRBV28 - TGTGCCAGCAAGACAGGGGGCGACTACAATGAGCAGTTCTTC CASKTGGDYNEQFF
TRBJ1-1 TRBD1 TRBV9 few TGTGCCAGCAGCGTTGCCCCACAGGGGAGTGAAGCTTTCTTT CASSVAPQGSEAFF
TRBJ2-3 TRBD2 TRBV6-5 - TGTGCCAGCAGTTGGAGTAGCGGGGGTGCAGCTACGCAGTATTTT CASSWSSGGAATQYF
TRBJ2-3 - TRBV7-6 few TGTGCCAGCAGCTTCAACCCCGCGGATACGCAGTATTTT CASSFNPADTQYF
TRBJ2-1 TRBD2 TRBV7-2 - TGTGCCAGCAGCTTAGCGGCTTTTAGCGGGAGCCTTTACAATGAGCAGTTCTTC CASSLAAFSGSLYNEQFF
TRBJ2-1 TRBD2 TRBV12-3/TRBV12-4 - TGTGCCAGCACCCTAGCGGGGGAGTACAATGAGCAGTTCTTC CASTLAGEYNEQFF
TRBJ1-1 - TRBV7-2 - TGTGCCAGCAGCTTAAAACAGGGTTACATGAACACTGAAGCTTTCTTT CASSLKQGYMNTEAFF
TRBJ2-1 - TRBV5-1 - TGCGCCAGCAGCTTGGCCGGCGGGACAGTTCCTAAGGTATTCGGTGAGCAGTTCTTC CASSLAGGTVPKVFGEQFF
TRBJ1-5 - TRBV12-3/TRBV12-4 - TGTGCCAGCAGTTTCAACCCTATGCACAGGGTCGGTATCCTTGGCAATCAGCCCCAGCATTTT CASSFNPMHRVGILGNQPQHF